The rows below give T cell receptor beta chains drawn from one sample of a study of CD8+CD57+ T cells in acquired aplastic anemia. TCRdb reprocessed the reads via MiXCR and lists one record per CDR3 protein. The table records about 200,000 distinct CDR3 sequences, more than 55% of them present only once. The source material was sorted CD4+, CD8+, or CD8+CD57+ T cells (not recorded which) from PBMCs. The receptors stem from a human donor with aplastic anemia. Each CDR3 is given with its conserved first and last residue. The D gene is left open where the match is weak. A row's size may be missing; if present it is once, few, many or a size class.

v_call: TRBV2
cdr3_length: 16
clone_size: NA
j_call: TRBJ2-5
d_call: TRBD2
cdr3_nt: TGTGCCAGCAGTGAAGTAAGAGCGGGGGGGCCTGAGACCCAGTACTTC
cdr3_aa: CASSEVRAGGPETQYF

v_call: TRBV5-1
cdr3_length: 20
clone_size: NA
j_call: TRBJ2-1
d_call: TRBD2
cdr3_nt: TGCGCCAGCAGCCCAGTCGGGACTAGCGGGAGTAGGGGGGCCTACAATGAGCAGTTCTTC
cdr3_aa: CASSPVGTSGSRGAYNEQFF

v_call: TRBV4-1
cdr3_length: 17
clone_size: many
j_call: TRBJ2-4
d_call: NA
cdr3_nt: TGCGCCAGCAGCCAAGGAGGGGCAGTAAGGTCCAAAAACATTCAGTACTTC
cdr3_aa: CASSQGGAVRSKNIQYF

v_call: TRBV10-1
cdr3_length: 12
clone_size: NA
j_call: TRBJ2-1
d_call: NA
cdr3_nt: TGCGCCAGCAGTGACTTTGGAAATGAGCAGTTCTTC
cdr3_aa: CASSDFGNEQFF

v_call: TRBV20-1
cdr3_length: 15
clone_size: NA
j_call: TRBJ2-5
d_call: TRBD1
cdr3_nt: TGCAGTGCTAGTACCCGGACAGGAAGTCAAGAGACCCAGTACTTC
cdr3_aa: CSASTRTGSQETQYF

v_call: TRBV29-1
cdr3_length: 17
clone_size: NA
j_call: TRBJ2-1
d_call: TRBD2
cdr3_nt: TGCAGCGTTGCAGGGCTAGCGGGAGATTTGATCAACAATGAGCAGTTCTTC
cdr3_aa: CSVAGLAGDLINNEQFF

v_call: TRBV2
cdr3_length: 15
clone_size: NA
j_call: TRBJ2-7
d_call: TRBD2
cdr3_nt: TGTGCCAGCGGTACAGGAGCGGGAGGGCCCGACGAGCAGTACTTC
cdr3_aa: CASGTGAGGPDEQYF

v_call: TRBV19
cdr3_length: 16
clone_size: NA
j_call: TRBJ2-1
d_call: TRBD2
cdr3_nt: TGTGCCAGTAGTTGGGCTAGCGGAAGCTCCTACAATGAGCAGTTCTTC
cdr3_aa: CASSWASGSSYNEQFF

v_call: TRBV20-1
cdr3_length: 12
clone_size: few
j_call: TRBJ1-2
d_call: NA
cdr3_nt: TGCAGTGCTAGCGGAGGGCTAAGTGGCTACACCTTC
cdr3_aa: CSASGGLSGYTF

v_call: TRBV7-3
cdr3_length: 14
clone_size: NA
j_call: TRBJ2-1
d_call: NA
cdr3_nt: TGTGCCAGCAGCTTTGCGCAGGGGAGCAATGAGCAGTTCTTC
cdr3_aa: CASSFAQGSNEQFF

v_call: TRBV10-3
cdr3_length: 14
clone_size: NA
j_call: TRBJ1-6
d_call: TRBD1
cdr3_nt: TGTGCCATCAGTGAAGGGACAGGGGTTTCACCCCTCCACTTT
cdr3_aa: CAISEGTGVSPLHF

v_call: TRBV19
cdr3_length: 14
clone_size: NA
j_call: TRBJ1-1
d_call: NA
cdr3_nt: TGTGCCAGTAGTACTAGGGTCGGGGACACTGAAGCTTTCTTT
cdr3_aa: CASSTRVGDTEAFF

v_call: TRBV5-1
cdr3_length: 15
clone_size: few
j_call: TRBJ2-7
d_call: TRBD1
cdr3_nt: TGCGCCAGCAGGACGGACAGGGGGACGTCCTACGAGCAGTACTTC
cdr3_aa: CASRTDRGTSYEQYF

v_call: TRBV10-3
cdr3_length: 14
clone_size: NA
j_call: TRBJ1-5
d_call: NA
cdr3_nt: TGTGCCATCAGTGAACTGGGACTACGTCGGCCCCAGCATTTT
cdr3_aa: CAISELGLRRPQHF

v_call: TRBV19
cdr3_length: 13
clone_size: NA
j_call: TRBJ1-4
d_call: TRBD1
cdr3_nt: TGTGCCAGTCGAAAGGACAGGGTTGAAAAACTGTTTTTT
cdr3_aa: CASRKDRVEKLFF

v_call: TRBV7-2
cdr3_length: 15
clone_size: NA
j_call: TRBJ2-1
d_call: TRBD2
cdr3_nt: TGTGCCAGCAGCTTTTCGGGACTAGCAATAAATGAGCAGTTCTTC
cdr3_aa: CASSFSGLAINEQFF

v_call: TRBV7-9
cdr3_length: 11
clone_size: NA
j_call: TRBJ2-7
d_call: NA
cdr3_nt: TGTGCCAGCGCCAGCAGCTACGAGCAGTACTTC
cdr3_aa: CASASSYEQYF

v_call: TRBV7-3
cdr3_length: 14
clone_size: many
j_call: TRBJ2-1
d_call: TRBD2
cdr3_nt: TGTGCCAGCAGTTGGAGCGGGGGACCCAATGAGCAGTTCTTC
cdr3_aa: CASSWSGGPNEQFF

v_call: TRBV20-1
cdr3_length: 13
clone_size: NA
j_call: TRBJ2-7
d_call: NA
cdr3_nt: TGCAGTGCCTCGTACGATTTAACCTACGAGCAGTACTTC
cdr3_aa: CSASYDLTYEQYF

v_call: TRBV24-1
cdr3_length: 16
clone_size: NA
j_call: TRBJ2-1
d_call: TRBD2
cdr3_nt: TGTGCCACCAGTGGCGGCCTAGCGGGGAGATACAATGAGCAGTTCTTC
cdr3_aa: CATSGGLAGRYNEQFF

v_call: TRBV2
cdr3_length: 15
clone_size: NA
j_call: TRBJ2-3
d_call: NA
cdr3_nt: TGTGCCAGCAGTATAGGGGACCTGAGCACAGATACGCAGTATTTT
cdr3_aa: CASSIGDLSTDTQYF

v_call: TRBV5-6
cdr3_length: 16
clone_size: NA
j_call: TRBJ1-5
d_call: NA
cdr3_nt: TGTGCCAGCAGCTTGGGGCTAGCGGGGGGCAATGAGCCCCAGCATTTT
cdr3_aa: CASSLGLAGGNEPQHF

v_call: TRBV7-8
cdr3_length: 12
clone_size: NA
j_call: TRBJ1-2
d_call: NA
cdr3_nt: TGTGCCAGCAGCTTTGGGCTGGATGGCTACACCTTC
cdr3_aa: CASSFGLDGYTF

v_call: TRBV24-1
cdr3_length: 18
clone_size: NA
j_call: TRBJ2-5
d_call: NA
cdr3_nt: TGTGCCACCAGTGACCCACCAGGGGGGGGCGCCCTCGAAGAGACCCAGTACTTC
cdr3_aa: CATSDPPGGGALEETQYF

v_call: TRBV7-9
cdr3_length: 13
clone_size: NA
j_call: TRBJ2-5
d_call: NA
cdr3_nt: TGTGCCAGCAGCTTGTCTCCGGGCGAGACCCAGTACTTC
cdr3_aa: CASSLSPGETQYF

v_call: TRBV3-1
cdr3_length: 13
clone_size: many
j_call: TRBJ1-1
d_call: NA
cdr3_nt: TGTGCCAGCAGCCGGGATTCGGGCACTGAAGCTTTCTTT
cdr3_aa: CASSRDSGTEAFF

v_call: TRBV7-2
cdr3_length: 15
clone_size: NA
j_call: TRBJ2-3
d_call: NA
cdr3_nt: TGTGCCAGCAGCTGGTTGACAGGAAGCACAGATACGCAGTATTTT
cdr3_aa: CASSWLTGSTDTQYF

v_call: TRBV19
cdr3_length: 14
clone_size: NA
j_call: TRBJ1-5
d_call: NA
cdr3_nt: TGTGCCAGTAGTGTGCAGGCTTTCAATCAGCCCCAGCATTTT
cdr3_aa: CASSVQAFNQPQHF

v_call: TRBV7-7
cdr3_length: 13
clone_size: NA
j_call: TRBJ2-5
d_call: NA
cdr3_nt: TGTGCTAGCAGCTCGGCAGGGCAAGAGACCCAGTACTTC
cdr3_aa: CASSSAGQETQYF

v_call: TRBV14
cdr3_length: 12
clone_size: NA
j_call: TRBJ2-7
d_call: NA
cdr3_nt: TGTGCCAGCAGCCAAGGGATTAGCGGGCAGTACTTC
cdr3_aa: CASSQGISGQYF

v_call: TRBV10-3
cdr3_length: 14
clone_size: few
j_call: TRBJ2-3
d_call: NA
cdr3_nt: TGTGCCATCAGTGGCTCTACAGGGATAGATACGCAGTATTTT
cdr3_aa: CAISGSTGIDTQYF

v_call: TRBV2
cdr3_length: 15
clone_size: NA
j_call: TRBJ2-7
d_call: NA
cdr3_nt: TGTGCCAGCAGTGAGGGCAGGGCGCCCCGCTACGAGCAGTACTTC
cdr3_aa: CASSEGRAPRYEQYF

v_call: TRBV7-7
cdr3_length: 15
clone_size: NA
j_call: TRBJ2-2
d_call: TRBD2
cdr3_nt: TGTGCTAGCGGCAGACTAGCGGGAGACCCCGGGGAGCTGTTTTTT
cdr3_aa: CASGRLAGDPGELFF

v_call: TRBV15
cdr3_length: 13
clone_size: few
j_call: TRBJ2-7
d_call: NA
cdr3_nt: TGTGCCACCAGCATTGGGTCAGTAGGAGAGCAGTACTTC
cdr3_aa: CATSIGSVGEQYF

v_call: TRBV5-5
cdr3_length: 13
clone_size: NA
j_call: TRBJ1-1
d_call: NA
cdr3_nt: TGTGCCAGCAGCCTCCAATCGGACACTGAAGCTTTCTTT
cdr3_aa: CASSLQSDTEAFF

v_call: TRBV9
cdr3_length: 9
clone_size: NA
j_call: TRBJ2-1
d_call: NA
cdr3_nt: TGTGCCGGTGGAGATACGCAGTTCTTC
cdr3_aa: CAGGDTQFF

v_call: TRBV5-8
cdr3_length: 17
clone_size: few
j_call: TRBJ2-2
d_call: NA
cdr3_nt: TGTGCCAGCAGCTCCCCCTTTAACCCCGCGGTCACCGGGGAGCTGTTTTTT
cdr3_aa: CASSSPFNPAVTGELFF

v_call: TRBV7-2
cdr3_length: 13
clone_size: NA
j_call: TRBJ2-3
d_call: NA
cdr3_nt: TGTGCCAGCAGCTTAGATCAAGCAGACACGCAGTATTTT
cdr3_aa: CASSLDQADTQYF

v_call: TRBV24-1
cdr3_length: 16
clone_size: few
j_call: TRBJ2-1
d_call: TRBD1
cdr3_nt: TGTGCCACCAGTGAGGAGGGGACAGGGGCCTACAATGAGCAGTTCTTC
cdr3_aa: CATSEEGTGAYNEQFF